This T cell receptor beta chain was captured by sequencing in a study of blood T cell dynamics during melanoma immunotherapy. The study's findings and limits: Clones driving repertoire changes may be melanoma-specific or general immune activation. Cell-free DNA CDR3 sequences most resembled the immune-effector CD8+ subset, which was also most clonal.

All DNA from each sorted CD8+ subset was loaded. Data came from immunoSEQ multiplex PCR; TCRdb stores just in-frame clones and leaves some out. Altogether about 12,000 clones are present, under 95% being singletons, with the ten largest covering less than 0.2%. Germline CDR1 is MNHNS and CDR2 is SASEGT. The CDR3 runs 16 residues. The time point denotes: week 3, after first cycle of checkpoint inhibitor. In the case of this clone: Its antigen is unidentified. One end of the junction varies from germline; a read error may be responsible.

The sequencing here drew on effector memory CD8+ T cells from blood, taken from a patient treated with checkpoint blockade. This receptor was taken from a human donor with melanoma. V is TRBV6-1 and J is TRBJ1-5, with 9 bases identical to TRBD1. The CDR3 DNA sequence: TGTGCCAGCAGAGAAGGAACAGGGGGCGTCGGTCAGCCCCAGCATTTT. Translating it yields CASREGTGGVGQPQHF.